This T cell receptor (beta chain) derives from a study of shared clonotypes between healthy human individuals (dated by TCRdb to the early 2020s). About the study as a whole: The cohort comprised two women and three men aged 18 to 49 years. For each donor, three plates each were used for CD4 naive and CD4 memory, two plates were used for CD8 naive, and one plate was used for CD8 memory. To estimate repertoire size and how much clonotypes are shared between individuals, the study performed deep sequencing of blood TCR repertoires from about 5 healthy adults. To increase sequencing depth and limit assay-specific biases, different laboratories used diverse techniques to prepare libraries and sequence TCR repertoires. Leukapheresis yielded between about 0.85 and 9.5 billion PBMCs per donor. Here is what the overall study found, with its caveats: Based on pairwise subsampling, the degree of clonotype sharing among donors was expected to be affected by sequencing depth. Compared with non-shared clonotypes, clonotypes shared by all four sorted-subset donors had higher generation probabilities. The small number of donors limited the genetic and exposure-history diversity represented. Only blood was sampled, and tissue TCR repertoires likely differ from those in blood. Naive subsets generally had larger estimated clonotype richness than memory subsets. About 5% of naive CD4, roughly 3.6% of naive CD8, around 2.3% of memory CD4, and 0.4% of memory CD8 clonotypes were shared across several donors. Rarefaction of sorted-subset datasets indicated incomplete sequencing despite the large sequencing depth.

TCR CDR3 regions were amplified from genomic DNA by multiplex PCR using the deep immunoSEQ assay. Extracted genomic DNA from each cell subset was distributed evenly across all wells of several immunoSEQ 96-well plates, and each plate was treated as a replicate. For sorted subsets, about 220 ng of genomic DNA, equivalent to tens of thousands of T cell genomes, went into each replicate PCR. Purified libraries were measured with a Qubit 3.0 fluorometer, size-checked on a Bioanalyzer 2100, and measured again with the KAPA Library Quantification kit. A separate single-read 150-cycle Illumina NextSeq 550 flow cell was used to sequence each immunoSEQ 96-well plate. The authors processed their data as follows. Because only junctional sequences without quality scores were contained in the immunoSEQ output, filtering matching that applied to full-length reads could not be performed. To assign V/J genes and CDR3, sequences were annotated against IMGT germline references using PyIR, a Python wrapper for IgBLAST v1.9. Any read was removed if the V/J assignment was weak (E-value above 1e-6), the CDR3 was missing, or the read contained stop codons, out-of-frame junctions, or ambiguous translated residues. A V3J clonotype was defined by an identical inferred V gene, J gene, and CDR3 amino acid sequence. Percentage overlap between repertoires was computed as shared unique clonotypes divided by the size of the smaller repertoire. Repertoire richness was assessed with RTK rarefaction, the Chao1 estimator, and Recon v2.1 estimates of unobserved clonotypes. For all TCRbeta clonotypes obtained by the gDNA method from a few donors, generation probabilities were computed with OLGA. Drawn from immuneACCESS, this table holds only the in-frame rearrangements with V and J called that TCRdb kept. Clones are partly lost; checked studies trace under half to an unresolved V gene and leave the rest unexplained. V, J and clone size are taken as reported in that table, and D and trimming were inferred from the DNA itself. The table for this sample lists about 2,200,000 clones; about 92% of them were counted only once. The ten largest clones represent roughly 1.8% of the sample.

Notes on this clone: Its recognized antigen is unknown. Base-call qualities are not available, and no considerably larger clone is one nucleotide away.

V is cut by 6 bases and J by 2 bases, and the space between the germline ends is 10 bases. The germline V gene (reference sequence) sets CDR1 to MNHEY and CDR2 to SMNVEV. Spanning cysteine to phenylalanine, the CDR3 consists of 13 amino acids. Only CDR3 DNA is held: 39 bases, read in frame from base 1. For the CD8 naive samples, CD45RO-negative cells were positively selected for CCR7, yielding a CD45RA+CCR7+ population from which TemRA cells were excluded. The donors were healthy, HIV-negative adults with no recently reported acute infections or vaccinations. Only Caucasian adults living in Nashville, Tennessee, USA were represented among the donors. Blood was obtained by leukapheresis, after which PBMCs were separated by Ficoll-Histopaque density gradient centrifugation and cryopreserved in liquid nitrogen vapor phase. Purity and quantity of every magnetically sorted T cell population were checked by analytical flow cytometry. Each sorted fraction had its genomic DNA isolated and then quantified by UV absorbance on a Nanodrop 2000c.

The sample consisted of naive CD8+ T cells from PBMCs. What this sample's cell subset or site label stands for: CD45RA+CCR7+. In this chain, TRBV27 is recombined with TRBJ1-2; no confident D gene assignment can be made. This clonotype was sampled from a man between 18 and 29 years old in good health. Some clones in this sample may be carry-over from other donors' samples. The bases are TGTGCCAGCAGGGACCTGATAAACTATGGCTACACCTTC. It is translated as CASRDLINYGYTF.